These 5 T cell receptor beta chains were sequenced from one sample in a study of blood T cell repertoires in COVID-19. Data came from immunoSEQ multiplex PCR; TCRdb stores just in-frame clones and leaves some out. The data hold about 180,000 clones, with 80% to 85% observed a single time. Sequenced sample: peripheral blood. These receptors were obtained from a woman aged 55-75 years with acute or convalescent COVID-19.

The CDR3 nucleotides are TGTGCCAGCTCCGTCGGGGGAAGCACAGATACGCAGTATTTT. Protein product: CASSVGGSTDTQYF. The chain carries TRBV18 and TRBJ2-3, with D tentatively TRBD2 (6 bases). Germline V gene sequence: CDR1 KGHSH, CDR2 LQKENI. The CDR3 is made up of 14 amino acids. Trimming took off 6 bases at V and 0 bases at J, with 10 bases between the two ends.

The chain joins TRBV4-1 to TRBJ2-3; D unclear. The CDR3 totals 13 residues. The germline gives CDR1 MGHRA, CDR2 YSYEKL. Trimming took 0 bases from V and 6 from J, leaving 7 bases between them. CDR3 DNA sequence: TGCGCCAGCAGCCAAGATTTCTTTGATACGCAGTATTTT. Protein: CASSQDFFDTQYF.

CDR3 in amino acids: CASSDLWTGRPNYGYTF. The CDR3 coding sequence is TGTGCCAGCAGTGACTTATGGACAGGGCGCCCTAACTATGGCTACACCTTC. The chain is built from TRBV2 and TRBJ1-2, with 8 bases aligning to TRBD1. This CDR3 has 17 residues. V was pared by 3 bases and J by 0 bases, with 9 bases of the junction left unmatched. Germline values: CDR1 SNHLY, CDR2 FYNNEI.

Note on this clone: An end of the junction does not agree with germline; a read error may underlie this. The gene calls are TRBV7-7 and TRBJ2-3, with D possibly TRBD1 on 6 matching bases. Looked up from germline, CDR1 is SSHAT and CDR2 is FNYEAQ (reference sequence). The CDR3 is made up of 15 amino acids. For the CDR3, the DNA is TGTGCTAGCAGCCCCGTGGGGGCTAACACAGATACGCAGTATTTT. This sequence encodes CASSPVGANTDTQYF.

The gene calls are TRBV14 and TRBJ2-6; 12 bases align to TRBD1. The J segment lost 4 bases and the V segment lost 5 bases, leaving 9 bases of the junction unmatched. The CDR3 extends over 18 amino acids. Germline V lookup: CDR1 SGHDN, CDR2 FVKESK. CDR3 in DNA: TGTGCCAGCAGCACAATGGGACAGGGGGCAACAGGGGCCAACGTCCTGACTTTC. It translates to CASSTMGQGATGANVLTF.